This TCR beta chain is drawn from a study of T-cell memory formation after mild COVID-19. Findings of the study overall: Contracting clones, day 15 to 85, had balanced CD4/CD8, and later expanders favored CD4+.

CDR1 is MGHRA and CDR2 is YSYEKL in the germline V gene. This CDR3 spans 15 amino acids. Deletions cut 6 bases from V and 6 bases from J, with 18 bases between. This clonotype was seen only a few times. What it binds is unknown. TCRdb re-called the 5' RACE reads through MiXCR, storing one row per CDR3 protein. In the table there are about 350,000 distinct CDR3 sequences, 13% to 15% of which are singletons. The V and J genes are TRBV4-1 and TRBJ2-1, with D perhaps given as TRBD1 or TRBD2 (5 bases each). The sequence was obtained from a young man who had mild COVID-19 (a few samples of this study predate the infection). Cell type and time point are not known. Material for sequencing was PBMCs or a T cell subset sorted from them (not recorded which). The CDR3 region is CASSRGRLLRNEQFF. DNA for the CDR3: TGCGCCAGCAGTAGGGGACGGCTTCTTCGCAATGAGCAGTTCTTC.